The rows below give T cell receptor beta chains drawn from one sample of a study of PD-1 blockade in classical Hodgkin lymphoma. Assay: immunoSEQ multiplex PCR; the TCRdb copy retains only in-frame clones and omits some. Altogether about 13,000 clones are present, more than 90% being singletons, with the ten largest covering over 9.5%. This material consisted of peripheral blood mononuclear cells (PBMCs), taken at baseline. The receptors originated from a human donor with classical Hodgkin lymphoma. CDR3s include the opening cysteine and the closing phenylalanine or tryptophan. A D gene is named only where the DNA matches it firmly. Some rows mark clone size as missing; the rest say once, few, many or name a class of expanded clone.

cdr3_length j_call d_call v_call clone_size cdr3_nt cdr3_aa
13 TRBJ2-2 TRBD1 TRBV5-4 NA TGTGCCAGCGGACAGGTTATGGCCGGGGAGCTGTTTTTT CASGQVMAGELFF
13 TRBJ1-5 NA TRBV29-1 NA TGCAGCGTTTCCCCTGGACTGTATCAGCCCCAGCATTTT CSVSPGLYQPQHF
16 TRBJ2-1 TRBD2 TRBV19 NA TGTGCCAGTAGTATCTACGGGGGGGCCTCCTACAATGAGCAGTTCTTC CASSIYGGASYNEQFF
14 TRBJ1-3 NA TRBV12-5 NA TGTGCTAGTAGCGAGGGAAACTCTGGAAACACCATATATTTT CASSEGNSGNTIYF
17 TRBJ2-3 NA TRBV10-3 NA TGTGCCATCAGTGCTGGTCGGGGGGCGCTGGACACAGATACGCAGTATTTT CAISAGRGALDTDTQYF
13 TRBJ1-1 TRBD1 TRBV11-2 NA TGTGCCAGCAGCGCAGGGGGCGGCACTGAAGCTTTCTTT CASSAGGGTEAFF
13 TRBJ2-1 TRBD2 TRBV5-1 NA TGCGCCAGCAGCCTGACTAGCCCCATTGAGCAGTTCTTC CASSLTSPIEQFF
13 TRBJ2-1 TRBD1 TRBV5-1 NA TGCGCCAGCAGCGAGACAGGGTACAATGAGCAGTTCTTC CASSETGYNEQFF
14 TRBJ2-3 NA TRBV6-1 NA TGTGCCAGCAGTGCCCCCGGGGGCCCAGATACGCAGTATTTT CASSAPGGPDTQYF
14 TRBJ2-1 TRBD2 TRBV6-1 NA TGTGCCAGCCGGCAGCGGGGGACTGGGGGTGAGCAGTTCTTC CASRQRGTGGEQFF
17 TRBJ1-4 TRBD1 TRBV7-2 once TGTGCCAGCAGCTTCGGGACAGGGCGGGTGACTAATGAAAAACTGTTTTTT CASSFGTGRVTNEKLFF
15 TRBJ2-5 NA TRBV5-1 NA TGCGCCAGCAGCTTTGGGCGGGGCGGGCAAGAGACCCAGTACTTC CASSFGRGGQETQYF
13 TRBJ1-5 NA TRBV7-3 NA TGTGCCAGCAGCTTAACAGGAGGTCAGCCCCAGCATTTT CASSLTGGQPQHF
16 TRBJ2-2 TRBD2 TRBV9 NA TGTGCCAGCAGCGCGTTACTAGCGGGCCGCACCGGGGAGCTGTTTTTT CASSALLAGRTGELFF
17 TRBJ2-2 TRBD1 TRBV7-3 NA TGTGCCAGCAGCCAGATAACGGACAGGGAATTACCCGGGGAGCTGTTTTTT CASSQITDRELPGELFF
16 TRBJ1-1 NA TRBV6-1 NA TGTGCCAGCAGTGAACCCTCAGGGAACATGAACACTGAAGCTTTCTTT CASSEPSGNMNTEAFF
16 TRBJ2-2 NA TRBV6-5 NA TGTGCCAGCAGTTACTCGAGGCCCCCGGCAGGTGGGGAGCTGTTTTTT CASSYSRPPAGGELFF
14 TRBJ1-6 NA TRBV7-9 NA TGTGCCAGCAGCCAGGTGACAGAGGTGTCACCCCTCCACTTT CASSQVTEVSPLHF
11 TRBJ2-5 NA TRBV19 few TGTGCCAGTAGTACTGGGGAGACCCAGTACTTC CASSTGETQYF
14 TRBJ2-7 NA TRBV5-1 NA TGCGCCAGCAGCTTAAGTGGACAGCCCTACGAGCAGTACTTC CASSLSGQPYEQYF
13 TRBJ1-1 NA TRBV27 NA TGTGCCAGCAGTTTCGCCATGAACACTGAAGCTTTCTTT CASSFAMNTEAFF
15 TRBJ1-1 NA TRBV2 once TGTGCCAGCAGGGCCCCCCAACAGGTGAACACTGAAGCTTTCTTT CASRAPQQVNTEAFF
15 TRBJ2-7 TRBD2 TRBV5-1 once TGCGCCAGCAGCTTGGATTCTAGCGGGGTTTTACGGCAGTACTTC CASSLDSSGVLRQYF
13 TRBJ1-5 NA TRBV6-5 once TGTGCCAGCAGTTACAGGGGCAATCAGCCCCAGCATTTT CASSYRGNQPQHF
12 TRBJ1-2 NA TRBV6-1 NA TGTGCCAGCAGTGAAGCCATCTATGGCTACACCTTC CASSEAIYGYTF
14 TRBJ2-7 NA TRBV6-6 NA TGTGCCAGCAGTAAGGGTCAGGGGTTATACGAGCAGTACTTC CASSKGQGLYEQYF
15 TRBJ2-1 TRBD2 TRBV5-1 NA TGCGCCAGCAGCTTAAGCGGGAACGCAGGGAATGAGCAGTTCTTC CASSLSGNAGNEQFF
13 TRBJ2-7 TRBD1 TRBV18 NA TGTGCCAGCTCACCCGGGACAGGGTTGGAGCAGTACTTC CASSPGTGLEQYF
20 TRBJ2-1 TRBD1 TRBV4-2 NA TGTGCCAGCAGCCCCCCCCTGCCAAAAACAGGGGGCATGGGTTGGCATGAGCAGTTCTTC CASSPPLPKTGGMGWHEQFF
12 TRBJ2-7 NA TRBV7-9 NA TGTGCCAGCAGCCCCGACACATACGAGCAGTACTTC CASSPDTYEQYF
12 TRBJ2-5 NA TRBV5-1 NA TGCGCCAGCAGCTTGATGGGAGAGACCCAGTACTTC CASSLMGETQYF
16 TRBJ2-7 NA TRBV11-2 NA TGTGCCAGCAGCTCTTGGCAGGAGACAGGCGCCTACGAGCAGTACTTC CASSSWQETGAYEQYF
17 TRBJ2-3 TRBD2 TRBV11-3 NA TGTGCCAGCAGCTTAGGAGGGACTACGTCGTCGCCAGATACGCAGTATTTT CASSLGGTTSSPDTQYF
14 TRBJ2-1 NA TRBV2 NA TGTGCCAGCAGTGAATCTGGGGGGCTGGGTGAGCAGTTCTTC CASSESGGLGEQFF
14 TRBJ2-3 TRBD2 TRBV27 NA TGTGCCAGCAGTAGCGGGGGGCAATTGGATACGCAGTATTTT CASSSGGQLDTQYF
15 TRBJ2-3 NA TRBV5-1 NA TGCGCCAGCAGCTTGGGGGCGGGGAGCACAGATACGCAGTATTTT CASSLGAGSTDTQYF
13 TRBJ1-2 NA TRBV25-1 few TGTGCCAGCAGTGCCGGGACTGGGCATGGCTACACCTTC CASSAGTGHGYTF
16 TRBJ2-7 TRBD2 TRBV5-6 NA TGTGCCAGCAGCTTTATATCCGGGGGGAGCTCCTACGAGCAGTACTTC CASSFISGGSSYEQYF
13 TRBJ2-2 NA TRBV30 NA TGTGCCTGGACCATAGGGGACGCCGGGGAGCTGTTTTTT CAWTIGDAGELFF
12 TRBJ1-2 NA TRBV19 NA TGTGCCAGTAGTATGGGGGGAGAGGGCTACACCTTC CASSMGGEGYTF
14 TRBJ1-6 TRBD1 TRBV7-9 NA TGTGCCAGCAGCTCGGGACAGGTTAATTCACCCCTCCACTTT CASSSGQVNSPLHF
12 TRBJ1-2 NA TRBV2 NA TGTGCCAGCACGCGGGACATCTATGGCTACACCTTC CASTRDIYGYTF
14 TRBJ1-4 TRBD1 TRBV13 NA TGTGCCAGCAGCTCACAGGGGGCAGGAGAAAAACTGTTTTTT CASSSQGAGEKLFF